This T cell receptor (beta chain) was captured by sequencing in a study of T cells in Graves' hyperthyroidism and ophthalmopathy. Study outcomes and limitations: From stable hyperthyroidism, ophthalmopathy was set apart by a 13 V-J model. Most clonotypes that expanded in the thyroid above 0.001 also showed up in blood.

Uncontrolled infection, other autoimmune disease, pregnancy or lactation led to exclusion. Clinical symptoms, serum thyroxine, TRAb, thyroid ultrasound and orbital computed tomography informed diagnoses. Points on this clonotype: Its antigen is undetermined.

RNA transcripts provided the source from which TCR beta CDR3 regions were amplified. HTBI primers were employed in a first-round RT-PCR of the TCR CDR3. TCRdb fed the multiplex PCR reads into MiXCR, producing one record per CDR3 protein. The sample yields about 420,000 distinct CDR3 sequences, 15% to 19% seen once. This CDR3 is built from 17 residues. After removal of 3 bases from V and 5 bases from J, the junction contained 12 bases not matched to a gene. CDR1 and CDR2 from the germline V gene are SGHDT and YYEEEE. This sequence originates from a woman aged 18-35 years with Graves' hyperthyroidism. Sequencing was carried out using blood. The chain couples TRBV5-6 to TRBJ2-1, with 9 bases aligning to TRBD1. Here the CDR3 DNA reads TGTGCCAGCAGCTCAACACCCGGGACAGGGTCTGACAATGAGCAGTTCTTC. This translates into CASSSTPGTGSDNEQFF.